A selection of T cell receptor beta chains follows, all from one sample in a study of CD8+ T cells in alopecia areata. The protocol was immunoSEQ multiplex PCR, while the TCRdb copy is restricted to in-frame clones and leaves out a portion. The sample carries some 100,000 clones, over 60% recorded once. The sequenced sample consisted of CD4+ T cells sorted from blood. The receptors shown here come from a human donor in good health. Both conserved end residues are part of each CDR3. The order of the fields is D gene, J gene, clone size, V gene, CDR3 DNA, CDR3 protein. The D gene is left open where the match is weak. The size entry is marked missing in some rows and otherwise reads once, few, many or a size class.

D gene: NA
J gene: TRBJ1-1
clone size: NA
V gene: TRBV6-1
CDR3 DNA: TGTGCCAGCATACCAGGGGCGCGGGTGAACACTGAAGCTTTCTTT
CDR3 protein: CASIPGARVNTEAFF

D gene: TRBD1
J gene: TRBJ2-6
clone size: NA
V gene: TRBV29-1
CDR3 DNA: TGCAGCGTTGAAGTGACAGGGTCGGGGGCCAACGTCCTGACTTTC
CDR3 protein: CSVEVTGSGANVLTF

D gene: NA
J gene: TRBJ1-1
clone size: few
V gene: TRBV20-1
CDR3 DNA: TGCAGTGGGAGGGATTACACTGAAGCTTTCTTT
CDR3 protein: CSGRDYTEAFF

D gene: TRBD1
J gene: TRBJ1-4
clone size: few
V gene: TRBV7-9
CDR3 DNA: TGTGCCAGCAGCTTCTCGACAGGGTATAATGAAAAACTGTTTTTT
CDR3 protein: CASSFSTGYNEKLFF

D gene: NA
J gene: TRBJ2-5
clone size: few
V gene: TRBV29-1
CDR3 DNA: TGCAGCGTCCTGTCCGGGTTTGGGACGGAGACCCAGTACTTC
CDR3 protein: CSVLSGFGTETQYF

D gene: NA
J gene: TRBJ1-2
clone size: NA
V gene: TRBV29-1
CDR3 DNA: TGCAGCGTTGCGGGCAGCTCCTATGGCTACACCTTC
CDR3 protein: CSVAGSSYGYTF

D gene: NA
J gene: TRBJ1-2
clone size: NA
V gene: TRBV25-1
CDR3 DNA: TGTGCCAGCACAGGGGCAAATGAGGATGGCTACACCTTC
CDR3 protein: CASTGANEDGYTF

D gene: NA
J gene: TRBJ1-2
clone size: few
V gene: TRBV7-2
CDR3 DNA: TGTGCCAGCAGCTTTCGGGGGGCTAACTATGGCTACACCTTC
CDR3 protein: CASSFRGANYGYTF

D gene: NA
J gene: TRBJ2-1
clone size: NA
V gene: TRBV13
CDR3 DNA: TGTGCCAGCAGCCCCGGACGGTCACCGGACTCCTACAATGAGCAGTTCTTC
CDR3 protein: CASSPGRSPDSYNEQFF

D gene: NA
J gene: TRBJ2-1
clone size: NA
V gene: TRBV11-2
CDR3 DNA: TGTGCCAGCAGCTCACTTCGGGGGCCCGTCTCCAATGAGCAGTTCTTC
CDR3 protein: CASSSLRGPVSNEQFF

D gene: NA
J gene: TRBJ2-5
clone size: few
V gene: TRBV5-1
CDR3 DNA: TGCGCCAGCAGCTTAGACGGGGCCGGACAAGAGACCCAGTACTTC
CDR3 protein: CASSLDGAGQETQYF

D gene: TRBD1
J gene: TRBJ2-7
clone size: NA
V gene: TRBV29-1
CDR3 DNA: TGCAGCGTTGGGGGGGACAGGGCCTACGAGCAGTACTTC
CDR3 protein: CSVGGDRAYEQYF

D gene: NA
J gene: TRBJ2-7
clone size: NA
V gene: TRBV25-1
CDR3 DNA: TGTGCCAGCAGTGCAGCATCGGGCGAGCAGTACTTC
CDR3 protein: CASSAASGEQYF

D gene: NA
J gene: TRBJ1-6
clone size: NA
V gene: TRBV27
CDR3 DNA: TGTGCCAGCAGTTTCCGCTACTCCTATAATTCACCCCTCCACTTT
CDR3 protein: CASSFRYSYNSPLHF

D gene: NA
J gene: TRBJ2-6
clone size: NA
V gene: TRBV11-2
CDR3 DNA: TGTGCCAGCAGCTTTACCGGGTCACGGTCTGGGGCCAACGTCCTGACTTTC
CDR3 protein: CASSFTGSRSGANVLTF

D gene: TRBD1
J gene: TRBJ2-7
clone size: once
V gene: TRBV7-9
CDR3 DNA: TGTGCCAGCAGCTCAAACACAGGGGGCACCCTGAGGTACGAGCAGTACTTC
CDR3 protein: CASSSNTGGTLRYEQYF

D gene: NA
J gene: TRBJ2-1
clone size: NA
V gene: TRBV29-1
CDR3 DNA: TGCAGCGTTCGGGACTATGAGCAGTTCTTC
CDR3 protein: CSVRDYEQFF

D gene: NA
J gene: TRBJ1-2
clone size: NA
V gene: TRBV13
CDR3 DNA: TGTGCCAGCAGACTCGGCGGGGGTCCGTATGGCTACACCTTC
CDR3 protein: CASRLGGGPYGYTF

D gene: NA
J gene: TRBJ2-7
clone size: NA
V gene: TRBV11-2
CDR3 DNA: TGTGCCAGCAGCTTAGAACGTACAGGCTACGAGCAGTACTTC
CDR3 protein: CASSLERTGYEQYF

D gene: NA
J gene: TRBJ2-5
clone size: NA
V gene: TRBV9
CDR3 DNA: TGTGCCAGCAGCCCCCTGGGGCACCAAGAGACCCAGTACTTC
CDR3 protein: CASSPLGHQETQYF

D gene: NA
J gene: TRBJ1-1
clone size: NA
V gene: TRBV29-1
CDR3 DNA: TGCAGCGTTATCAACAGGATGAACACTGAAGCTTTCTTT
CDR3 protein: CSVINRMNTEAFF

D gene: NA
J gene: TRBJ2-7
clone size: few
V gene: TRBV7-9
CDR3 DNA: TGTGCCAGCAGCTTAGGACGAGGAAGGTACTTC
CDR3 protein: CASSLGRGRYF

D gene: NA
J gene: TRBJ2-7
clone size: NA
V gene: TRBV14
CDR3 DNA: TGTGCCAGCAGCCAGGGAGCCGGGACACTCTACGAGCAGTACTTC
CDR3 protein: CASSQGAGTLYEQYF

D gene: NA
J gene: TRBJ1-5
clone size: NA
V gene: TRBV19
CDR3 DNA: TGTGCCAGTAGTACGTCAACTCGGGGGTATAGCAATCAGCCCCAGCATTTT
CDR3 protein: CASSTSTRGYSNQPQHF

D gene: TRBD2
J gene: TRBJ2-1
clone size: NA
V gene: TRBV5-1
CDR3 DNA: TGCGCCAGCGGCACTAGCGAATACTACAATGAGCAGTTCTTC
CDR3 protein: CASGTSEYYNEQFF

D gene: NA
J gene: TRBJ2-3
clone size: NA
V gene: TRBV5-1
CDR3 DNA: TGCGCCAGCAGCTACAGCACAGATACGCAGTATTTT
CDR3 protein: CASSYSTDTQYF

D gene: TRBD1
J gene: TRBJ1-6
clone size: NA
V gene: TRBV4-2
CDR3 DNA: TGTGCCAGCAGCCAGATCCCGGGACAGGGGGAATCACCCCTCCACTTT
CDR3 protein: CASSQIPGQGESPLHF

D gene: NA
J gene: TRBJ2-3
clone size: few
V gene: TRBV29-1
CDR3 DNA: TGCAGCGTTGAATCCCCCACAGATACGCAGTATTTT
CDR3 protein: CSVESPTDTQYF

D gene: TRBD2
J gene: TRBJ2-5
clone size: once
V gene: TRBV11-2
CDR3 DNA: TGTGCCAGCAGCTTGGGACTACAAGAGACCCAGTACTTC
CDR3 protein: CASSLGLQETQYF

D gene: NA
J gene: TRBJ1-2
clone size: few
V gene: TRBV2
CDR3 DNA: TGTGCCAGCAGCCAAAGGCAGGGAAATGGCTACACCTTC
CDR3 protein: CASSQRQGNGYTF

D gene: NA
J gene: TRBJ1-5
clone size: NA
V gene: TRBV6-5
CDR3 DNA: TGTGCCAGCAGTCCCGGACAGTCCAATCAGCCCCAGCATTTT
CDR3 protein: CASSPGQSNQPQHF

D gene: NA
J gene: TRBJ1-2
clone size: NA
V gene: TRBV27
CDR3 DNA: TGTGCCAGCAGTTTTGCCGGGTCCCATGGCTACACCTTC
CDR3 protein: CASSFAGSHGYTF

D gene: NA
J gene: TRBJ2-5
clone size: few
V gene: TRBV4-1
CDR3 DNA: TGCGCCAGCAGCCAGACACCCCGCGAGACCCAGTACTTC
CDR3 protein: CASSQTPRETQYF

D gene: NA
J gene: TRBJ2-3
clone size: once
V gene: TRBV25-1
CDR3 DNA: TGTGCCACCATAGCGCTGGGGGGCACAGATACGCAGTATTTT
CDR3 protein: CATIALGGTDTQYF

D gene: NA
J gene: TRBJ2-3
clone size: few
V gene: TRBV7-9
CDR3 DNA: TGTGCCAGCAGCTTCCAGGGCAGGCTGGATACGCAGTATTTT
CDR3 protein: CASSFQGRLDTQYF

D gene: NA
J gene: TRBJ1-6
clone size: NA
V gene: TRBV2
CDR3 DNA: TGTGCCAGCTCCGCGATAGCTAATTCACCCCTCCACTTT
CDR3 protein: CASSAIANSPLHF

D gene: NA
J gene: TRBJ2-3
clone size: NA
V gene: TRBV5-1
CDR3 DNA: TGCGCCAGCAGCTTGGGAGGCACAGATACGCAGTATTTT
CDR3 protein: CASSLGGTDTQYF

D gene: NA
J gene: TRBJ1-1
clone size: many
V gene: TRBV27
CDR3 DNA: TGTGCCAGCAGTTTACAGGGCTTGTCTGAAGCTTTCTTT
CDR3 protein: CASSLQGLSEAFF

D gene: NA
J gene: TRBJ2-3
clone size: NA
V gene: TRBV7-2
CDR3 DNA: TGTGCCAGCAGCTTCCCTAGCACAGATACGCAGTATTTT
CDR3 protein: CASSFPSTDTQYF

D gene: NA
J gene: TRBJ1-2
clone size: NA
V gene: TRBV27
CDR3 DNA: TGTGCCAGCAGTCCCGACATGGTGGTTGGCTACACCTTC
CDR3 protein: CASSPDMVVGYTF